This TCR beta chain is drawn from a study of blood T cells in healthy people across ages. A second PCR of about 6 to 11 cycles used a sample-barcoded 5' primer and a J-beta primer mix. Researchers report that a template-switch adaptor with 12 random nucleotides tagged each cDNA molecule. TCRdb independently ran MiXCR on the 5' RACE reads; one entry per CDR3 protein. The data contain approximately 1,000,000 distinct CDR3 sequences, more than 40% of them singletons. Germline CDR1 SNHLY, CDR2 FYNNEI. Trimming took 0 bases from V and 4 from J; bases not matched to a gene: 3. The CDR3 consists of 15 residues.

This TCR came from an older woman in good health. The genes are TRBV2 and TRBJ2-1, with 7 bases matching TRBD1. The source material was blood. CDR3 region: CASSEAGTVYNEQFF. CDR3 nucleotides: TGTGCCAGCAGTGAAGCGGGGACAGTTTACAATGAGCAGTTCTTC.